Reported below is one T cell receptor beta chain. Sequencing was performed with immunoSEQ multiplex PCR; in TCRdb, only in-frame clones are kept and a portion is missing. Here the sample spans over 250,000 clones, 60% to 80% being singletons. There are 14 residues in the CDR3. V lost 3 bases to trimming and J lost 4 bases, with 13 bases between them. Germline V gives CDR1 SQVTM, CDR2 ANQGSEA. These data originate in a study of cytotoxic CD8 clonotypes in ibrutinib-treated CLL. Background on the study: Across samples, productive templates numbered approximately 250,000 and productive rearrangements reached approximately 100,000 on average.

This material consisted of PBMCs, taken at disease progression, from a patient treated with ibrutinib. The receptor was derived from a human donor with chronic lymphocytic leukemia. This sequence joins TRBV29-1 and TRBJ1-3; D not resolved. CDR3 sequence reads: CSVDRYDAGNTIYF. The CDR3 DNA follows: TGCAGCGTTGATCGGTACGACGCGGGAAACACCATATATTTT.